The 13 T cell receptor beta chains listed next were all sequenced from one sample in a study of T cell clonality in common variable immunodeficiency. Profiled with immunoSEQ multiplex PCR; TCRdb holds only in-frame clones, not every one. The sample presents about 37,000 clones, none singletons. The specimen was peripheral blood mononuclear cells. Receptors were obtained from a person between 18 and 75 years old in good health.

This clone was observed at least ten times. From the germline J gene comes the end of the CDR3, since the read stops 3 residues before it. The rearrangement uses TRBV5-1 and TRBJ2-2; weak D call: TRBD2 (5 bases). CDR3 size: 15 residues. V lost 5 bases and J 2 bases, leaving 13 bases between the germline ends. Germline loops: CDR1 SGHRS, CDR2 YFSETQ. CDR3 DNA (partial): TGCGCCAGCAGGCTGAGCGGAGCTAACACCGGGGAG. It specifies CASRLSGANTGE. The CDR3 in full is CASRLSGANTGELFF.

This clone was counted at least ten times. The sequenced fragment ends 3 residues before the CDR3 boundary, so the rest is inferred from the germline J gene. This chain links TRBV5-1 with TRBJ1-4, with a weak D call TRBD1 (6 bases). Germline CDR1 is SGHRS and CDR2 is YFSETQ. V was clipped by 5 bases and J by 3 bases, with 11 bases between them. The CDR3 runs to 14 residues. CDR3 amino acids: CASSRGMPNEKLFF. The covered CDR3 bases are TGCGCCAGCAGTAGGGGGATGCCTAATGAAAAA.

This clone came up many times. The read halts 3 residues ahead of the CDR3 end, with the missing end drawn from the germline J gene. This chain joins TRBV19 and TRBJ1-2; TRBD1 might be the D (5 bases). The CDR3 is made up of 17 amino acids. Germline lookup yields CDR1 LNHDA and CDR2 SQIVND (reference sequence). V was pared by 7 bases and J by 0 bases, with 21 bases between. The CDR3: CASTTDKLGPSNYGYTF. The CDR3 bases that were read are TGTGCCAGTACTACGGACAAACTTGGCCCCTCTAACTATGGC.

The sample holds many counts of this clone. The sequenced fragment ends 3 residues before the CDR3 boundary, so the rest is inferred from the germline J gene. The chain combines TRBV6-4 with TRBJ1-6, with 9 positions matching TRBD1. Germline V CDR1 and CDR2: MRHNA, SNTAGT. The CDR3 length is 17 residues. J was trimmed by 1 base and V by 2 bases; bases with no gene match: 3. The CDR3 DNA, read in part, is TGTGCCAGCAGTGACCGGGACAGGGTATCCTATAATTCACCC. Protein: CASSDRDRVSYNSP. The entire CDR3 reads CASSDRDRVSYNSPLHF.

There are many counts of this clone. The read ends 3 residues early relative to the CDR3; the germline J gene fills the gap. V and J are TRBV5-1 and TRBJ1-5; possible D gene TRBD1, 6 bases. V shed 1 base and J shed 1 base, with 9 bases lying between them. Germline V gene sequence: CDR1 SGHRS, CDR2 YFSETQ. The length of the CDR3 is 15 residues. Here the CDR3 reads CASSLTGMSNQPQHF. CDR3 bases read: TGCGCCAGCAGCTTGACAGGGATGAGCAATCAGCCC.

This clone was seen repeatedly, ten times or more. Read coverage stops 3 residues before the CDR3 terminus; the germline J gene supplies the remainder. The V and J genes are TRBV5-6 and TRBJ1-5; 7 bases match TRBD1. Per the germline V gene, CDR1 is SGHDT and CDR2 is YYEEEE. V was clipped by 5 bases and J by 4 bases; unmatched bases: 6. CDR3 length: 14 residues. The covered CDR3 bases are TGTGCCAGCAGTTCTGGACAGGCAAATCAGCCC. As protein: CASSSGQANQP. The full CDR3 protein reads CASSSGQANQPQHF.

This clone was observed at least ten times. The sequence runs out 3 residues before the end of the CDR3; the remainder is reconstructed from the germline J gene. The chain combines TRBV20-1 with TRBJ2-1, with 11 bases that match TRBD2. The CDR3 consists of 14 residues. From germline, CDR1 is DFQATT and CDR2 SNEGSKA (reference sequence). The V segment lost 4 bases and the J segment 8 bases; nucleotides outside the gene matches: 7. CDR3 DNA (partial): TGCAGTGCTAACGGACTAGCGGGCCGCGATGAG. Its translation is CSANGLAGRDE. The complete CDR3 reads CSANGLAGRDEQFF.

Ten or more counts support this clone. CDR3 amino acids: CSAPGQGRGDTEAFF. The CDR3 bases that were read are TGCAGTGCTCCGGGACAGGGTAGGGGGGACACTGAA. J is TRBJ1-1 and V is TRBV20-1; 9 bases agree with TRBD1. The missing CDR3 end, 3 residues past where the read stops, is filled in from the germline J gene. Germline trimming cut 5 bases from V and 3 bases from J; bases unmatched to any gene: 10. This CDR3 is 15 amino acids long. Per the germline V gene, CDR1 is DFQATT and CDR2 is SNEGSKA (reference sequence).

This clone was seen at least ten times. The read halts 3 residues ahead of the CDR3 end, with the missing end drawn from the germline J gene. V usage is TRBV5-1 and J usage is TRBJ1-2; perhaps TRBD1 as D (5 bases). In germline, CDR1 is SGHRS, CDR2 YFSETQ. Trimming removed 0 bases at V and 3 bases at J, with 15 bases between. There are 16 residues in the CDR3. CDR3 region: CASSLDPATVHYGYTF. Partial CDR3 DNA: TGCGCCAGCAGCTTGGACCCAGCGACAGTACACTATGGC.

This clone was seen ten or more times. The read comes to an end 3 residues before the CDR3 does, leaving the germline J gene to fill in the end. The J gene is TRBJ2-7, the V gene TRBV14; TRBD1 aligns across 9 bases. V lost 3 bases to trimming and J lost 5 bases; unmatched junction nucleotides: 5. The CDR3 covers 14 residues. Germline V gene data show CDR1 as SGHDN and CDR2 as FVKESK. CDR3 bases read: TGTGCCAGCAGCCAGTACCGGGACAGGGACGAG. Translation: CASSQYRDRDE. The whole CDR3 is CASSQYRDRDEQYF. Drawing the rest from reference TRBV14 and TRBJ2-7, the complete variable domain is EAGVTQFPSHSVIEKGQTVTLRCDPISGHDNLYWYRRVMGKEIKFLLHFVKESKQDESGMPNNRFLAERTGGTYSTLKVQPAELEDSGVYFCASSQYRDRDEQYFGPGTRLTVT.

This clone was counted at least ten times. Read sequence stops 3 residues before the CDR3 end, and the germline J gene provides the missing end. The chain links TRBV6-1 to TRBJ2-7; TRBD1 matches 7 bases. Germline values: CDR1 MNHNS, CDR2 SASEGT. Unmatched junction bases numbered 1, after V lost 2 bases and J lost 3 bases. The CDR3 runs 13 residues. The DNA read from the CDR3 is TGTGCCAGCAGTGAAAGACAGGGCTACGAG. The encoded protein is CASSERQGYE. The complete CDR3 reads CASSERQGYEQYF.

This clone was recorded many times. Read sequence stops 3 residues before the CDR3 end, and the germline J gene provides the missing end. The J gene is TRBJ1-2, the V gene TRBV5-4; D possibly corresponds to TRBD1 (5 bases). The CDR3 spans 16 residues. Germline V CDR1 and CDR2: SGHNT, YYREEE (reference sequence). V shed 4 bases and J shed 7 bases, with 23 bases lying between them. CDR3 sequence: CASSGGGLSMVGGYTF. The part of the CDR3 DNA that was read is TGTGCCAGCAGCGGGGGGGGACTTTCCATGGTTGGTGGC.

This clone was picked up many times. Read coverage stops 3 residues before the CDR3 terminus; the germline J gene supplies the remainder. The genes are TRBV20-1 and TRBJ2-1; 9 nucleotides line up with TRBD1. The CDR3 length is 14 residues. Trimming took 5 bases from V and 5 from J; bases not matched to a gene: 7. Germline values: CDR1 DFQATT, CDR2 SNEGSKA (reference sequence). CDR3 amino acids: CSAYTGTGNNEQFF. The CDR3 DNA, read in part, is TGCAGTGCTTACACCGGGACAGGGAACAATGAG.